This T cell receptor beta chain was identified during a study of blood T cell repertoires in COVID-19 (dated by TCRdb to 2018 to 2021). For the wider study: Collaborator samples came from the United States, Italy and Spain and covered acute and convalescent phases of COVID-19. The prospective study material was composed of cDNA or gDNA derived from T cells, B-cell-depleted T cells, or PBMCs. The dataset comprised deeply sampled blood TCRbeta repertoires from subjects exposed to, actively infected with, or recovered from COVID-19. The repertoires were made available in a free public database intended to serve as a resource for research on the immune response to SARS-CoV-2. Samples were obtained from the ongoing ImmuneRACE study (first 160 participants) and from 1,254 subjects provided by 6 global collaborators. Sample metadata almost always included a de-identified subject ID, COVID-19 status, age in years and sex. HLA class I and class II types, where available, came from metadata supplied by the sample provider rather than from assay-based typing. The investigation overall reported the following: Clinical and demographic metadata were provided uncurated, with the amount varying by source and participant.

The collaborating institutions used their own protocols to collect whole blood in K2EDTA tubes. For TCRbeta analysis, collaborators shipped samples as frozen whole blood, isolated PBMCs, or DNA extracted from either of those sample types. Looking up the germline V gene yields CDR1 SGDLS and CDR2 YYNGEE. Trimming leaves V shorter by 4 bases and J shorter by 6 bases, with the junction holding 8 bases beyond the gene matches. The CDR3 spans 14 residues, from the cysteine through the phenylalanine. The read is trimmed to its CDR3 DNA, 42 bases read in frame from base 1. Regarding this clone: Its antigen is not yet known. Base qualities were left out, and no much larger clone turns up one base away.

TCRbeta CDR3 regions were amplified from genomic DNA by means of the immunoSEQ Assay, a bias-controlled multiplex PCR. Under the source paper's analysis protocol: Nucleated cell counts per sample were estimated from amplification of reference gene primers within the assay. To quantify the absolute abundance of each unique TCRbeta CDR3 rearrangement, sequence reads were collapsed and filtered. For each sample, productive Simpson clonality was calculated as the square root of Simpson's diversity index across productive rearrangements. The immuneACCESS repertoire file appears here via TCRdb, limited to in-frame rearrangements. These files lack a portion of the clones; in checked studies, under half of the deficit traces to unresolved V genes, and the cause of the others is not known. The V and J calls and the clone size are those of that table, but D and trimming were determined from the DNA. This sample comprises 200,000 or so clones, less than 90% of them detected only once. Clones ranked in the top ten supply 2.1% of the sample.

Input material: peripheral blood. This chain is built from TRBV9 and TRBJ2-3; 7 junctional bases match TRBD2. This TCR derives from a man in his 70s with active or convalescent COVID-19. The DNA reads TGTGCCAGCAGCTCGGGAGCGGGGCGGGATACGCAGTATTTT. This sequence encodes CASSSGAGRDTQYF.